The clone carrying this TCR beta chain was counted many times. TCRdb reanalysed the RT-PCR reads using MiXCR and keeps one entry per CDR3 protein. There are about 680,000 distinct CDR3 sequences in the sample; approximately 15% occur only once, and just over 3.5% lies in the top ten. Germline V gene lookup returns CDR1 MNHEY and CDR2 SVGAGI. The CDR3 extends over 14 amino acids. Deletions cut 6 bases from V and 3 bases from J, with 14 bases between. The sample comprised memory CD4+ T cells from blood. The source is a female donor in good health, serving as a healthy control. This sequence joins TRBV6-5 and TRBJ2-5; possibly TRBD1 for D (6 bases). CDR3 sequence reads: CASSRTGFEETQYF. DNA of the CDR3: TGTGCCAGCAGCCGAACAGGGTTCGAAGAGACCCAGTACTTC.